A single sample gave rise to the 3 T cell receptor beta chains below, sequenced in a study of radiotherapy plus CTLA-4 blockade in lung cancer. Only in-frame clones appear in the TCRdb table, and some are missing; sequencing was by immunoSEQ multiplex PCR. This sample yields 70,000 to 90,000 clones, of which 84% are seen a single time; approximately 0.8% belongs to the top ten. The sample here was peripheral blood, taken from a patient treated with radiotherapy plus ipilimumab. The receptors originated from a human donor with non-small cell lung cancer who had stable disease on radiotherapy plus ipilimumab.

The chain links TRBV7-5 to TRBJ1-2. TRBV7-5 is annotated as a pseudogene. The CDR3 has 13 amino acids. CDR3 region: CASSEEGGYGYTF. CDR3 DNA: TGTGCCAGCAGCGAAGAGGGAGGCTATGGCTACACCTTC.

This chain uses TRBV27 with TRBJ2-7; 8 positions agree with TRBD1. The CDR3 runs to 14 residues. The J segment lost 6 bases and the V segment lost 5 bases, leaving 9 bases of the junction unmatched. The V gene's germline CDR1 is MNHEY and CDR2 SMNVEV (reference sequence). This chain's CDR3 is CASSTTQTGVEQYF. As DNA, the CDR3 is TGTGCCAGCAGTACCACGCAGACAGGGGTCGAGCAGTACTTC.

This chain uses TRBV7-9 with TRBJ2-7; 9 nucleotides align to TRBD2. The ends lost 2 bases at V and 5 bases at J; junction bases unmatched: 10. The CDR3 is 16 residues long. Germline V lookup: CDR1 SEHNR, CDR2 FQNEAQ (reference sequence). The CDR3 protein is CASSLSFSGRGNEQYF. Written as DNA, the CDR3 is TGTGCCAGCAGCTTAAGCTTTAGCGGGAGAGGGAACGAGCAGTACTTC.